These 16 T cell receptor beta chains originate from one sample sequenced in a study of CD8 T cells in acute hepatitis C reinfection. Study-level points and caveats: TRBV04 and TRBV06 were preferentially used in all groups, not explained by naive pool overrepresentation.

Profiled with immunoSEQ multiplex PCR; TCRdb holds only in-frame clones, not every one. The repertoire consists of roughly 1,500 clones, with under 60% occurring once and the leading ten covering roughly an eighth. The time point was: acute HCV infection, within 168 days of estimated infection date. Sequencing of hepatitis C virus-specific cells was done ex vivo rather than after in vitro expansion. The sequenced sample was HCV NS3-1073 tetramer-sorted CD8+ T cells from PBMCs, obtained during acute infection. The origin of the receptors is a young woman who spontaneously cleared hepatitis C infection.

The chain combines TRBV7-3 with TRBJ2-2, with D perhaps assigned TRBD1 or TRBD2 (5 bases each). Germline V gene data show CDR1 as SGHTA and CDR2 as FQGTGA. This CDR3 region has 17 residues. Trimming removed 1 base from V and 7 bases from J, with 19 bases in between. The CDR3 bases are TGTGCCAGCAGCTTAAATAGGGGTGGGGAGCCCGGCGGGGAGCTGTTTTTT. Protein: CASSLNRGGEPGGELFF.

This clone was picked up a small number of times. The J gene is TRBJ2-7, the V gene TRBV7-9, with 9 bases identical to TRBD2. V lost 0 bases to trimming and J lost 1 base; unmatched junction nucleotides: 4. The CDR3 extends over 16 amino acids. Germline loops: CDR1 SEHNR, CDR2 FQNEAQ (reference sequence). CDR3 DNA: TGTGCCAGCAGCTTAGCGGAGACTAGCGGTTCCTACGAGCAGTACTTC. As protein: CASSLAETSGSYEQYF.

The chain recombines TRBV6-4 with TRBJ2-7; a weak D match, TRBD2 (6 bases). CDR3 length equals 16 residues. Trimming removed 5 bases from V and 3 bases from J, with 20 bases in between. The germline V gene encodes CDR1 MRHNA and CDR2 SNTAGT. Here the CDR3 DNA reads TGTGCCAGCAGTCACCACATTATCTCCGGGAGCTACGAGCAGTACTTC. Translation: CASSHHIISGSYEQYF.

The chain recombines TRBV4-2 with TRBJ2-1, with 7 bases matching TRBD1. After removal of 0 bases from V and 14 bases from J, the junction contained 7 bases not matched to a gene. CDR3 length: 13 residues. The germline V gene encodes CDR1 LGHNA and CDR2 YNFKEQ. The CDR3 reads CASSQEIGTEEFF. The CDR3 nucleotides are TGTGCCAGCAGCCAAGAGATAGGGACAGAGGAGTTCTTC.

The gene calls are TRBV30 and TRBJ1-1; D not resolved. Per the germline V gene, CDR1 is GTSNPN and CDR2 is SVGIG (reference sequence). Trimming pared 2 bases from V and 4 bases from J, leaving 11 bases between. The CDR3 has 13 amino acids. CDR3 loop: CAWSSPRGTEAFF. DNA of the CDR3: TGTGCCTGGAGTTCCCCGCGAGGCACTGAAGCTTTCTTT.

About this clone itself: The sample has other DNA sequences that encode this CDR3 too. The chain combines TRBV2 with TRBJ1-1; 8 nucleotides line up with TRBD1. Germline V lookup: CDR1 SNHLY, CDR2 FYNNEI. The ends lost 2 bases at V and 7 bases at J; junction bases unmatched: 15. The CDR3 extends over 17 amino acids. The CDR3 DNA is TGTGCCAGCAGTGAACCAGGGAGGGGGCAGGGGGCGGGTGAAGCTTTCTTT. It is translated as CASSEPGRGQGAGEAFF.

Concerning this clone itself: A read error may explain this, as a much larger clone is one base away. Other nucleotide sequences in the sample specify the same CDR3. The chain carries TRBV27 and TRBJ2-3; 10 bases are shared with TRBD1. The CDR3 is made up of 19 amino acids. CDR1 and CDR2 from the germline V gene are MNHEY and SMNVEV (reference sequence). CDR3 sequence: CASSLHGGTGDPWTDTQYF. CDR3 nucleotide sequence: TGTGCCAGTAGTTTACATGGGGGGACAGGGGACCCTTGGACAGATACGCAGTATTTT.

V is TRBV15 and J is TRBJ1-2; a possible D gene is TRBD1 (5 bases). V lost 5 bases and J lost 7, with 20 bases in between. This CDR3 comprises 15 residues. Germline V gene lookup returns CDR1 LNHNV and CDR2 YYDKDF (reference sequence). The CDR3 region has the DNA TGTGCCACCAGCCTTCAACAACAGGAAAATACTGGCTACACCTTC. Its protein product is CATSLQQQENTGYTF.

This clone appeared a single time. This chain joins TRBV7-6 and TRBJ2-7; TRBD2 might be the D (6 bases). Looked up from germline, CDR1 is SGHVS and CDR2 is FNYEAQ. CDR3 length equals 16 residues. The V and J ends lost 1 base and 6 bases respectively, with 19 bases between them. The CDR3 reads CASSLETRPGLGEQYF. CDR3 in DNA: TGTGCCAGCAGCTTAGAGACTAGACCTGGTCTAGGCGAGCAGTACTTC. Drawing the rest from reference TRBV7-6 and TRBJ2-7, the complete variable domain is GAGVSQSPRYKVTKRGQDVALRCDPISGHVSLYWYRQALGQGPEFLTYFNYEAQQDKSGLPNDRFSAERPEGSISTLTIQRTEQRDSAMYRCASSLETRPGLGEQYFGPGTRLTVT.

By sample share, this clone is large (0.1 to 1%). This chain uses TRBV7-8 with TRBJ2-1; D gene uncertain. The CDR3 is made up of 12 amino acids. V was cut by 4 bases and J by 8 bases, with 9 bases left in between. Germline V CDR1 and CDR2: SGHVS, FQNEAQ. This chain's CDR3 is CASSSRAHEQFF. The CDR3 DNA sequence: TGTGCCAGCAGCTCACGGGCCCATGAGCAGTTCTTC.

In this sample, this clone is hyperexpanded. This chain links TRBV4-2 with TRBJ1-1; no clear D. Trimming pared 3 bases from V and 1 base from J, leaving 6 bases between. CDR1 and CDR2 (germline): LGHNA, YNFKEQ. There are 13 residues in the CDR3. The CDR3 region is CASSHEENTEAFF. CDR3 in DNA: TGTGCCAGCAGCCACGAGGAGAACACTGAAGCTTTCTTT.

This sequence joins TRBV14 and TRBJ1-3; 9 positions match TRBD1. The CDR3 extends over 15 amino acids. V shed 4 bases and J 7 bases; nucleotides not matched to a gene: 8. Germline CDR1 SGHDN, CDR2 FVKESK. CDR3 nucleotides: TGTGCCAGCAGCCCTACCGGACAGGGGATGAACACCATATATTTT. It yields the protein CASSPTGQGMNTIYF. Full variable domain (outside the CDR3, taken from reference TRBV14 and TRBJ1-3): EAGVTQFPSHSVIEKGQTVTLRCDPISGHDNLYWYRRVMGKEIKFLLHFVKESKQDESGMPNNRFLAERTGGTYSTLKVQPAELEDSGVYFCASSPTGQGMNTIYFGEGSWLTVV.

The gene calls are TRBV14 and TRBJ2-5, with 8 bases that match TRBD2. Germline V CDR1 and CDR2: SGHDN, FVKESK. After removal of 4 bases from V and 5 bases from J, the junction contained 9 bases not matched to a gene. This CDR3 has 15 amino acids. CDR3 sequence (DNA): TGTGCCAGCAGCCCCCGGACGGGGGGGTGGGAGACCCAGTACTTC. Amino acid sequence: CASSPRTGGWETQYF.

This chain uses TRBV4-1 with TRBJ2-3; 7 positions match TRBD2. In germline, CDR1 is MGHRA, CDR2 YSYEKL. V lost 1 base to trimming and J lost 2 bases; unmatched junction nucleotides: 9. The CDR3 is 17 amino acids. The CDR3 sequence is CASSQVSSGGYTDTQYF. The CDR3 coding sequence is TGCGCCAGCAGCCAAGTATCTAGCGGAGGATACACAGATACGCAGTATTTT.

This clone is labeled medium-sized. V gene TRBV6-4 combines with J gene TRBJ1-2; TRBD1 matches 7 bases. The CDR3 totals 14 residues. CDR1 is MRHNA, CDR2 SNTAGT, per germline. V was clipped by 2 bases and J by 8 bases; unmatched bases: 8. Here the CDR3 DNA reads TGTGCCAGCAGTGACCGTGACAGGGTGTGGGGCTACACCTTC. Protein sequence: CASSDRDRVWGYTF.

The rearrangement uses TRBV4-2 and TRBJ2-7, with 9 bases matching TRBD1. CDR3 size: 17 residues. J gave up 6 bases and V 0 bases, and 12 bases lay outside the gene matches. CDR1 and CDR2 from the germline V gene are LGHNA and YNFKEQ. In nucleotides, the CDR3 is TGTGCCAGCAGCCAAGAAATCGGAACAGGGGGCGCAGGCGAGCAGTACTTC. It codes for CASSQEIGTGGAGEQYF.